This T cell receptor (beta chain) originates from a study of shared clonotypes between healthy human individuals. Only in-frame clones appear in the TCRdb table, and some are missing; sequencing was by immunoSEQ multiplex PCR. The table lists about 500,000 clones, approximately 80% of them singletons. Donors, healthy HIV-negative adults, lacked recent acute infections or vaccinations. Genomic DNA for unsorted samples was obtained from about 90 million PBMCs. Germline lookup yields CDR1 MGHRA and CDR2 YSYEKL. J was trimmed by 2 bases and V by 4 bases; bases with no gene match: 5. The length of the CDR3 is 15 residues.

The chain links TRBV4-1 to TRBJ1-3; 7 bases match TRBD1. This sequence originates from a woman aged 40 to 55 in good health. Some clones in this sample may be carry-over from other donors' samples. The sequenced material came from PBMCs. CDR3 sequence: CASSRITGAGNTIYF. In DNA, the CDR3 is TGCGCCAGCAGCCGGATAACAGGGGCTGGAAACACCATATATTTT.